This TCR beta chain was sequenced during a study of technical replicates of blood from a few donors. The germline V and J ends were trimmed by 4 bases and 7 bases, with 12 bases remaining between them. This CDR3 is built from 13 residues. CDR1 and CDR2 from the germline V gene are SGHDT and YYEEEE. Generated by immunoSEQ multiplex PCR, the TCRdb table keeps only in-frame clones and is missing some. The sample includes 70,000 or so clones, over 70% of them seen just once. The chain recombines TRBV5-6 with TRBJ2-1; D may be TRBD2 (6 bases). The sequenced material came from PBMCs. The receptor was derived from a human donor in good health. Some clones in this sample may be carry-over from other donors' samples. The CDR3 DNA reads TGTGCCAGCAGCCCGGCGGGGAGGAATGAGCAGTTCTTC. It translates to CASSPAGRNEQFF.